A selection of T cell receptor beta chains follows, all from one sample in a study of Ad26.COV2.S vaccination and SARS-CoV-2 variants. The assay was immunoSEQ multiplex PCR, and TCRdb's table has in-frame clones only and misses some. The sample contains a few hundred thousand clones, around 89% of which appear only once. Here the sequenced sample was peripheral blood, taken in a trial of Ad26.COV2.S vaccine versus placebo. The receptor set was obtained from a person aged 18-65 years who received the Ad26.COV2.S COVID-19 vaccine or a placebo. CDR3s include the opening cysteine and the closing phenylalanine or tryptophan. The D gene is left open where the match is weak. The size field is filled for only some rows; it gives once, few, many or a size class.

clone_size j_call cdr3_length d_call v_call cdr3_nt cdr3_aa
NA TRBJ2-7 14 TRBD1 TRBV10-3 TGTGCCATCAGTTCGGACAGGTCCTCCTACGAGCAGTACTTC CAISSDRSSYEQYF
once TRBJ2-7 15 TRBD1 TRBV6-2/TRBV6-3 TGTGCCAGCGGCCTAGGGGGACAGGGTGGATACGAGCAGTACTTC CASGLGGQGGYEQYF
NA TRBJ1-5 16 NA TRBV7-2 TGTGCCAGCAGCTTAGTGGGGGCGGATAGCAATCAGCCCCAGCATTTT CASSLVGADSNQPQHF
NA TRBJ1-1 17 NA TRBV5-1 TGCGCCAGCAGCTTGGTAGGATCGGGTGCCATGAACACTGAAGCTTTCTTT CASSLVGSGAMNTEAFF
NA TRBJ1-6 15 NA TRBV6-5 TGTGCCAGCAGTTACTCACAGGGAAGGGGTTCACCCCTCCACTTT CASSYSQGRGSPLHF
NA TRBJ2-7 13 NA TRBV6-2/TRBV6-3 TGTGCCAGCAGTCCGGGGCCTTCCTACGAGCAGTACTTC CASSPGPSYEQYF
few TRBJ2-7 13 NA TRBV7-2 TGTGCCAGCAGCTTAGACAGGGTGAGGGAGCAGTACTTC CASSLDRVREQYF
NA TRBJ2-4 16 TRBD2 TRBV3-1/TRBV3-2 TGTGCCAGCAGCGTCAGCGGGGGCTTAGCCAAAAACATTCAGTACTTC CASSVSGGLAKNIQYF
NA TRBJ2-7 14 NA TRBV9 TGTGCCAGCAGCGCAGACAGTATCTCCTACGAGCAGTACTTC CASSADSISYEQYF
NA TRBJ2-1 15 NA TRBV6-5 TGTGCCAGCACCTCATCCTGGGGGGAATACAATGAGCAGTTCTTC CASTSSWGEYNEQFF
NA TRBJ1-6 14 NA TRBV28 TGTGCCAGCAGTTTACCCCAACAGAATTCACCCCTCCACTTT CASSLPQQNSPLHF
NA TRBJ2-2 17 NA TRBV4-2 TGTGCCAGCAGCCAAAGGGGTTCGGGAAGAGGCACCGGGGAGCTGTTTTTT CASSQRGSGRGTGELFF
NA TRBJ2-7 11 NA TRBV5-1 TGCGCCAGCAGCGGGTCCTACGAGCAGTACTTC CASSGSYEQYF
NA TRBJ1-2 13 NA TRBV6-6 TGTGCCAGCAGTTTCAGGACAGTCCATGGCTACACCTTC CASSFRTVHGYTF
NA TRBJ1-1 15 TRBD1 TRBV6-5 TGTGCCAGCAGTCCTTGGGACAGACTGAACACTGAAGCTTTCTTT CASSPWDRLNTEAFF
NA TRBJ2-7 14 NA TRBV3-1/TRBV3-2 TGTGCCAGCAGCCAAGCACCGACAACCTACGAGCAGTACTTC CASSQAPTTYEQYF
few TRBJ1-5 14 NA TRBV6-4 TGTGCCAGCAGTGAAACGGCGGAGGGTCAGCCCCAGCATTTT CASSETAEGQPQHF
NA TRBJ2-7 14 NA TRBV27 TGTGCCAGCAGTTTTGGACAAGGGGTCCGCGAGCAGTACTTC CASSFGQGVREQYF
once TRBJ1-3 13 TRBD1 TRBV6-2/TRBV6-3 TGTGCCAGCAGTTACGCCGGGACAGAGACCATATATTTT CASSYAGTETIYF
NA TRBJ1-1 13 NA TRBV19 TGTGCCAGTGGGGAGGGACGGGGGACTGAAGCTTTCTTT CASGEGRGTEAFF
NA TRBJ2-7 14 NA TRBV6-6 TGTGCCAGCAGTTACTCGTTCACAACCTACGAGCAGTACTTC CASSYSFTTYEQYF
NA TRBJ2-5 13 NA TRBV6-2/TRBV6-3 TGTGCCAGCAGTTACGTGGCTAGGAGACCGTTGTACTTC CASSYVARRPLYF
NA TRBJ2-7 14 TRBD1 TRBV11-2 TGTGCCAGCAGCTTTGGACAGGGGGCAGGGGAGCAGTACTTC CASSFGQGAGEQYF
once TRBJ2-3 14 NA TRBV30 TGTGCCTGGAGTTCGGGGCGAAGCACAGATACGCAGTATTTT CAWSSGRSTDTQYF
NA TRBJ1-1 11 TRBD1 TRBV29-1 TGCAGCGCCGCACAGGGGGCGATGGCTTTCTTT CSAAQGAMAFF
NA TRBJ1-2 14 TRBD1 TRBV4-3 TGCGCCAGCAGCCAACAGAGACAGGGCTATGGCTACACCTTC CASSQQRQGYGYTF
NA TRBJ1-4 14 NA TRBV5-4 TGTGCCAGCAGCTTGGCCGGGACGGAGGAAAAACTGTTTTTT CASSLAGTEEKLFF
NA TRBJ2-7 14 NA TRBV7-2 TGTGCCAGCAGCCCGGGACCACTCCCTTACGAGCAGTACTTC CASSPGPLPYEQYF